This T cell receptor (beta chain) was sequenced for a study of cytomegalovirus exposure and HLA in healthy donors. Across the study: A prior study identified 110 million or so unique TCR beta sequences from 180 million or so T cells.

Germline lookup yields CDR1 SGHVS and CDR2 FNYEAQ. V lost 1 base and J 2 bases, leaving 9 bases between the germline ends. CDR3 length: 14 residues. The study ran its PCR with 60 Vbeta and 13 Jbeta primers. Sequencing used immunoSEQ multiplex PCR; TCRdb keeps in-frame clones, though not all of them. The profile shows roughly 120,000 clones, 74% of them singletons. Concerning this clone: Its antigen remains unidentified.

Study-wide results and limits: Follow-up analysis later connected one missense variant in DCLRE1C with trimming of TCR beta V- and J-genes.

The TCR sequence derives from a woman in her forties or fifties in good health and CMV-seropositive. The V call is TRBV7-6, the J call TRBJ2-7, with D possibly TRBD1 on 5 matching bases. Sequenced input: PBMCs. The CDR3 is CASSLVSGTYEQYF. Written as DNA, the CDR3 is TGTGCCAGCAGCTTAGTATCAGGGACCTACGAGCAGTACTTC.